The following is a T cell receptor beta chain sequence with its context. What it binds is unknown. It was around 180 ng DNA, about 30,000 T cell genomes, that sorted-subset replicate PCRs used. TCRdb's table, derived via immunoSEQ multiplex PCR, lists solely in-frame clones and lacks some. In the table there are around 2,100,000 clones, around 96% of which are singletons. The data were obtained in a study of shared clonotypes between healthy human individuals. Study findings and constraints: When naive CD4 clonotypes were compared across a handful of donors, around 5% were shared. Compared with clonotypes that all four donors shared, non-shared clonotypes had lower generation probabilities.

Only CD45RO-negative cells positively selected for CCR7 counted as naive CD8 cells, so terminally differentiated effector memory CD45RA+ cells were excluded. Donors were Caucasian adults residing in Nashville, Tennessee, USA. The sample comprised naive CD8+ T cells sorted from blood. The clonotype was recovered from a man between 18 and 29 years old in good health.

CDR3 sequence (DNA): TGTGCCAGCAGTTTAGCACAGGCCCTCAACCCAGATACGCAGTATTTT. It encodes CASSLAQALNPDTQYF. This chain joins TRBV27 and TRBJ2-3, with D possibly being TRBD1 (5 bases). The CDR3 totals 16 residues. V lost 2 bases, J lost 4 bases, and 16 bases lay in between. Germline V gene sequence: CDR1 MNHEY, CDR2 SMNVEV (reference sequence).